The present T cell receptor beta chain was sequenced within a study of shared clonotypes between healthy human individuals. Study at large: A couple of female and a few male donors aged 18 to 49 were enrolled.

For this clone: Its antigen is unknown.

Once extracted for a subset, genomic DNA was divided evenly among several immunoSEQ plates. In the authors' methods: From ImmunoSEQ came sequences covering only the junction and carrying no quality scores, so filtering differed. Clones were sequenced by immunoSEQ multiplex PCR, and TCRdb holds only the in-frame ones, with some missing. For V, J and clone size, that table is used; D and trimming come from the DNA. This sample has 730,000 or so clones; about 78% occur once, and the top ten carry 1.8%. This CDR3 spans 15 amino acids. The germline CDR1 and CDR2 sequences are SGHVS and FQNEAQ. Trimming stripped 5 bases from V and 2 bases from J, with 13 bases between. General study points: Among donors, the sharing of clonotypes was expected to be influenced by sequencing depth.

V is TRBV7-8 and J is TRBJ1-3; a possible D gene is TRBD1 (6 bases). This TCR derives from a young woman in good health. The sequenced material came from memory CD4+ T cells sorted from blood. Subset: CD45RA-negative fraction. The CDR3 DNA is TGTGCCAGCAGCGCCGCAGGGGCGGCTGGAAACACCATATATTTT. Translation: CASSAAGAAGNTIYF.